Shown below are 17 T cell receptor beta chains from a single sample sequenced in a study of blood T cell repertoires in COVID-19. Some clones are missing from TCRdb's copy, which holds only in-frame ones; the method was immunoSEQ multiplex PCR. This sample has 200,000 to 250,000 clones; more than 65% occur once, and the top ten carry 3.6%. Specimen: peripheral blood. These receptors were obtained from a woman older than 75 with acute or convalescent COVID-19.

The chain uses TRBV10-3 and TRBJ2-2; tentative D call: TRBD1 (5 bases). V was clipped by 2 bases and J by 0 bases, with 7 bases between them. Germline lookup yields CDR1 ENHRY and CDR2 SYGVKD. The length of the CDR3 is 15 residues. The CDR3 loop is CAISEIQANTGELFF. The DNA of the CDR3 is TGTGCCATCAGTGAGATACAGGCGAACACCGGGGAGCTGTTTTTT.

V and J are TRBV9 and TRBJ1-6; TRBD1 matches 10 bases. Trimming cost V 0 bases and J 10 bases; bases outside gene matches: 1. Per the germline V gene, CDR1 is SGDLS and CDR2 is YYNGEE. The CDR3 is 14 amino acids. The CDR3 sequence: CASSVEDRGSPLHF. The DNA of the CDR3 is TGTGCCAGCAGCGTAGAGGACAGGGGGTCACCCCTCCACTTT.

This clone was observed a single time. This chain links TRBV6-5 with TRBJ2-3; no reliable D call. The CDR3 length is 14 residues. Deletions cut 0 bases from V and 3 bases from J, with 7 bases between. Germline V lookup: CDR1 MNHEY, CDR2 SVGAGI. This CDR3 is CASSYSSGTDTQYF. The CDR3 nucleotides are TGTGCCAGCAGTTACTCATCGGGTACAGATACGCAGTATTTT.

CDR3 sequence: CASSDLSLRGTQYF. The CDR3 DNA reads as TGTGCCAGCAGCGACCTGTCCCTCAGGGGTACGCAGTATTTT. The gene calls are TRBV2 and TRBJ2-3; a weak D match, TRBD1 (6 bases). Germline CDR1 reads SNHLY; CDR2 reads FYNNEI. V lost 6 bases, J lost 8 bases, and 18 bases lay in between. This CDR3 is 14 amino acids long.

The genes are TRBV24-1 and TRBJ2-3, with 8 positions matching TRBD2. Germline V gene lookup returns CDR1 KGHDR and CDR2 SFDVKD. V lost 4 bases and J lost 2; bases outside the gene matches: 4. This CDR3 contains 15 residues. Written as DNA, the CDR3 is TGTGCCACCAGTGAAGCGGGGGACCCCACAGATACGCAGTATTTT. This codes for CATSEAGDPTDTQYF.

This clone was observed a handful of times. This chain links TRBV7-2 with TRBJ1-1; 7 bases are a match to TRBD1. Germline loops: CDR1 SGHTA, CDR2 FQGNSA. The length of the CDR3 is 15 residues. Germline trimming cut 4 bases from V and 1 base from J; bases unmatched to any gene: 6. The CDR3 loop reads CASSSQTGQNTEAFF. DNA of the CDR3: TGTGCCAGCAGCTCCCAGACAGGGCAGAACACTGAAGCTTTCTTT.

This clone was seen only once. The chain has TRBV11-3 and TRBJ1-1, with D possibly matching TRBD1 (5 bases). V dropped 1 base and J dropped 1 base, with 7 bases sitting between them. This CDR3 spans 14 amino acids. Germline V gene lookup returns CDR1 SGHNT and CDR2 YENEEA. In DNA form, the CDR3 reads TGTGCCAGCAGCTTAGGACAGACGAACACTGAAGCTTTCTTT. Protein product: CASSLGQTNTEAFF.

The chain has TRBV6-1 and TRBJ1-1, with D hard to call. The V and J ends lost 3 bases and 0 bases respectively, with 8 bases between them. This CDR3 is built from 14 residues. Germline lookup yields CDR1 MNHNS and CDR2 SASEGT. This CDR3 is CASSDRMLNTEAFF. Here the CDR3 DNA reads TGTGCCAGCAGTGACAGGATGCTGAACACTGAAGCTTTCTTT.

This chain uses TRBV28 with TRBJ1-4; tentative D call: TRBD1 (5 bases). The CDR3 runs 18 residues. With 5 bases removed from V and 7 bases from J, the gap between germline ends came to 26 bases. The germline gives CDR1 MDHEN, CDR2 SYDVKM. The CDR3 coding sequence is TGTGCCAGCAGTCCCCCCCGGGAGTTACAGGTCGCAACTGAAAAACTGTTTTTT. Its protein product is CASSPPRELQVATEKLFF.

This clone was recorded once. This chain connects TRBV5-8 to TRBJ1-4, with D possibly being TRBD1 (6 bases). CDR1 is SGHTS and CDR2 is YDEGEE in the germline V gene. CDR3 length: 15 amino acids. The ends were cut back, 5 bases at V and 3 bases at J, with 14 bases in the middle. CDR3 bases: TGTGCCAGCAGTTACCGACAGGTTGCTAATGAAAAACTGTTTTTT. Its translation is CASSYRQVANEKLFF. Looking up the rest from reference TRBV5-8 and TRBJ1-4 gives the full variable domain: EAGVTQSPTHLIKTRGQQATLRCSPISGHTSVYWYQQALGLGLQFLLWYDEGEERNRGNFPPRFSGRQFPNYSSELNVNALELEDSALYLCASSYRQVANEKLFFGSGTQLSVL.

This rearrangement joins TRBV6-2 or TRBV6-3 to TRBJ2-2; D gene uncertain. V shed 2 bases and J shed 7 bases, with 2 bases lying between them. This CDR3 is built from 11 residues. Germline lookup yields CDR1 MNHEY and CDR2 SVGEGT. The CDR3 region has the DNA TGTGCCAGCAGTTACCTCGGGGAGCTGTTTTTT. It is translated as CASSYLGELFF.

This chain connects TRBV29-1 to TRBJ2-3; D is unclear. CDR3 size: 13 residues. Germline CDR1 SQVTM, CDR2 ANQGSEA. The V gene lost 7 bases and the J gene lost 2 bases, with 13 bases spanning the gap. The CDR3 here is CSAPTEATDTQYF. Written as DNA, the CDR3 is TGCAGCGCCCCGACTGAAGCCACAGATACGCAGTATTTT.

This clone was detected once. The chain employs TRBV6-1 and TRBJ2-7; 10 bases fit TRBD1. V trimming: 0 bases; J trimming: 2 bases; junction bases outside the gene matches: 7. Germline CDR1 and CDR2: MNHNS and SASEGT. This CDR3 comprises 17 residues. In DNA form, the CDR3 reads TGTGCCAGCAGTGAAGCCTTAGCGGGACAGGGGCCCTACGAGCAGTACTTC. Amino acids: CASSEALAGQGPYEQYF.

This chain's CDR3 is CASSPLTVMELFF. Written as DNA, the CDR3 is TGTGCCAGCAGCCCGCTGACTGTGATGGAGCTGTTTTTT. The chain employs TRBV11-2 and TRBJ2-2; D call uncertain. Germline CDR1 and CDR2: SGHAT and FQNNGV. This CDR3 region has 13 residues. Trimming stripped 5 bases from V and 10 bases from J, with 14 bases between.

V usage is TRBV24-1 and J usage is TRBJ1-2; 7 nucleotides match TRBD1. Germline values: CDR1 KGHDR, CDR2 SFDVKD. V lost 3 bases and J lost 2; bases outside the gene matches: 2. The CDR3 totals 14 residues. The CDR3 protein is CATSDGGQNYGYTF. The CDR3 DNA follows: TGTGCCACCAGTGATGGGGGACAGAACTATGGCTACACCTTC.

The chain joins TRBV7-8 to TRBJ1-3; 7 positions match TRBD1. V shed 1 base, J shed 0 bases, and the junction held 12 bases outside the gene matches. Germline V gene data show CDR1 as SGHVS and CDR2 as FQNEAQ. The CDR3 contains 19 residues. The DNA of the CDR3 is TGTGCCAGCAGCTTAGATGGGGACAGCAGTTCGGCCTCTGGAAACACCATATATTTT. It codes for CASSLDGDSSSASGNTIYF.

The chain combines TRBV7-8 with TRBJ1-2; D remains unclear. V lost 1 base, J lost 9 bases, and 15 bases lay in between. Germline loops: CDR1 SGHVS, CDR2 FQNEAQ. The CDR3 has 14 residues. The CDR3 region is CASSLGEVEARYTF. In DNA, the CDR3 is TGTGCCAGCAGCTTAGGGGAGGTGGAGGCGCGCTACACCTTC.